These 27 T cell receptor beta chains share one sample of origin, sequenced in a study of blood T cell repertoires in COVID-19. The protocol was immunoSEQ multiplex PCR, while the TCRdb copy is restricted to in-frame clones and leaves out a portion. The sample lists a few hundred thousand clones; 75% to 90% were seen once. Sequencing was done on a sample of peripheral blood. All receptors come from a woman between 40 and 50 years old with acute or convalescent COVID-19.

The chain is built from TRBV29-1 and TRBJ1-2, with a tentative D call TRBD1 (5 bases). The germline gives CDR1 SQVTM, CDR2 ANQGSEA. This CDR3 is 12 amino acids long. Trimming took off 3 bases at V and 1 base at J, with 6 bases between the two ends. The CDR3 nucleotides are TGCAGCGTTGAGGGGCATAACTATGGCTACACCTTC. Residues: CSVEGHNYGYTF.

The chain recombines TRBV6-6 with TRBJ2-5; 8 bases match TRBD2. The V gene's germline CDR1 is MNHNY and CDR2 SVGAGI (reference sequence). Trimming cost V 0 bases and J 4 bases; bases outside gene matches: 7. CDR3 size: 16 residues. The CDR3: CASSYSGGGYPETQYF. The DNA of the CDR3 is TGTGCCAGCAGTTACTCCGGCGGGGGGTATCCAGAGACCCAGTACTTC.

The chain uses TRBV2 and TRBJ2-1, with D perhaps TRBD2 (7 bases). The CDR3 is 12 amino acids. Germline V gene lookup returns CDR1 SNHLY and CDR2 FYNNEI. V was cut by 10 bases and J by 5 bases, with 12 bases left in between. In DNA, the CDR3 is TGTGCCATCTCGCGGGGGCACAATGAGCAGTTCTTC. Translation: CAISRGHNEQFF.

The chain couples TRBV7-6 to TRBJ2-3; 7 bases align to TRBD2. The V segment lost 1 base and the J segment 3 bases; nucleotides outside the gene matches: 4. Germline CDR1 SGHVS, CDR2 FNYEAQ. The CDR3 contains 15 residues. CDR3 DNA: TGTGCCAGCAGCTTAGGGGACGGGGGGACAGATACGCAGTATTTT. It specifies CASSLGDGGTDTQYF. Full variable domain (remainder filled in from reference TRBV7-6 and TRBJ2-3): GAGVSQSPRYKVTKRGQDVALRCDPISGHVSLYWYRQALGQGPEFLTYFNYEAQQDKSGLPNDRFSAERPEGSISTLTIQRTEQRDSAMYRCASSLGDGGTDTQYFGPGTRLTVL.

The chain is built from TRBV4-1 and TRBJ2-1; D perhaps matches TRBD2 (7 bases). This CDR3 is built from 15 residues. Germline-derived CDR1 and CDR2 are MGHRA and YSYEKL. Deletions cut 1 base from V and 8 bases from J, with 15 bases between. The CDR3 loop reads CASSQGGGFFDEQFF. The CDR3 DNA follows: TGCGCCAGCAGCCAAGGGGGGGGCTTCTTCGATGAGCAGTTCTTC.

The J gene is TRBJ2-3, the V gene TRBV11-2; D gene ambiguous. Germline V gene data show CDR1 as SGHAT and CDR2 as FQNNGV. The CDR3 sequence is 16 residues long. Trimming stripped 4 bases from V and 2 bases from J, with 16 bases between. CDR3 amino acids: CASSSIRGQATDTQYF. CDR3 bases: TGTGCCAGCAGCTCCATCCGAGGTCAAGCCACAGATACGCAGTATTTT.

This clone appeared a single time. This chain links TRBV2 with TRBJ1-2, with D tentatively TRBD1 (5 bases). The germline V gene encodes CDR1 SNHLY and CDR2 FYNNEI. Trimming removed 4 bases at V and 3 bases at J, with 9 bases between. The length of the CDR3 is 13 residues. The CDR3, as DNA: TGTGCCAGCAGTGGGGGCGCATACTATGGCTACACCTTC. Its translation: CASSGGAYYGYTF.

The chain uses TRBV19 and TRBJ1-2; TRBD1 matches at 9 bases. V dropped 4 bases and J dropped 8; count of bases not matched to a gene: 8. Germline V gene lookup returns CDR1 LNHDA and CDR2 SQIVND (reference sequence). This CDR3 comprises 14 residues. CDR3 protein: CASSKPGQGVGYTF. The CDR3 DNA is TGTGCCAGTAGTAAACCGGGACAGGGAGTCGGCTACACCTTC.

The rearrangement links TRBV3-1 (or the pseudogene TRBV3-2) to TRBJ2-3; TRBD1 aligns across 8 bases. Germline V gives CDR1 LGHDT, CDR2 YNNKEL (reference sequence). The length of the CDR3 is 16 residues. Trimming removed 3 bases from V and 3 bases from J; junction bases left unmatched: 8. CDR3 bases: TGTGCCAGCAGCCAGGGTTGGACAGGGAGGACAGATACGCAGTATTTT. It is translated as CASSQGWTGRTDTQYF.

This clone was found once. The chain recombines TRBV7-8 with TRBJ1-4; a weak D match, TRBD1 (6 bases). Between the trimmed V and J ends, which lost 4 bases and 3 bases, there was a span of 12 bases. The CDR3 runs 15 residues. Germline V lookup: CDR1 SGHVS, CDR2 FQNEAQ. CDR3 residues: CASSSRWGPNEKLFF. In DNA form, the CDR3 reads TGTGCCAGCAGCTCCAGGTGGGGGCCTAATGAAAAACTGTTTTTT.

The chain is built from TRBV11-2 and TRBJ1-1, with D possibly being TRBD1 (6 bases). Trimming removed 2 bases from V and 0 bases from J, with 16 bases in between. Germline CDR1 and CDR2: SGHAT and FQNNGV. The CDR3 contains 17 residues. CDR3 DNA sequence: TGTGCCAGCAGCTTACGTAGTTACAGGGCTATGAACACTGAAGCTTTCTTT. Protein: CASSLRSYRAMNTEAFF. Together with reference TRBV11-2 and TRBJ1-1, the CDR3 gives the full variable domain: EAGVAQSPRYKIIEKRQSVAFWCNPISGHATLYWYQQILGQGPKLLIQFQNNGVVDDSQLPKDRFSAERLKGVDSTLKIQPAKLEDSAVYLCASSLRSYRAMNTEAFFGQGTRLTVV.

This clone was observed a single time. The chain is built from TRBV21-1 and TRBJ2-5; the table calls TRBD1, which could not be checked here. TRBV21-1 is deemed a pseudogene. This CDR3 spans 14 amino acids. CDR3 loop: CASSNAGGGETQYF. Here the CDR3 DNA reads TGTGCCAGCAGCAACGCAGGGGGCGGAGAGACCCAGTACTTC.

This clone was detected once. CDR3 sequence: CASGLGSQGLGNGYTF. CDR3 in DNA: TGTGCTAGTGGTTTGGGGTCTCAGGGACTTGGAAATGGCTACACCTTC. The rearrangement joins TRBV12-5 to TRBJ1-2; D might be TRBD1 (5 bases). Per germline, CDR1 LGHNT and CDR2 FRNRAP. The CDR3 spans 16 residues. Trimming removed 1 base from V and 6 bases from J, with 18 bases in between.

The V and J genes are TRBV3-1 (or the pseudogene TRBV3-2) and TRBJ1-2, with TRBD1 matching 7 bases. With 5 bases clipped from V and 8 bases from J, the junction kept 11 bases outside the gene matches. Germline CDR1 LGHDT, CDR2 YNNKEL (reference sequence). The CDR3 has 14 residues. This CDR3 reads CASSTGASSWGYTF. In nucleotides, the CDR3 is TGTGCCAGCAGCACAGGGGCGTCTTCCTGGGGCTACACCTTC.

The chain uses TRBV7-9 and TRBJ1-1; D call uncertain. CDR1 and CDR2 (germline): SEHNR, FQNEAQ (reference sequence). This CDR3 spans 13 amino acids. The V gene lost 3 bases and the J gene lost 5 bases, with 10 bases spanning the gap. The CDR3 spells CASSFPGGTEAFF. The CDR3 DNA reads TGTGCCAGCAGCTTCCCGGGAGGGACTGAAGCTTTCTTT.

The chain has TRBV6-6 and TRBJ2-2; 11 nucleotides agree with TRBD1. There are 20 residues in the CDR3. Germline V gives CDR1 MNHNY, CDR2 SVGAGI (reference sequence). V gave up 6 bases and J gave up 0 bases; unmatched junction bases: 15. CDR3 sequence: CASSNSRGGQGAPNTGELFF. The CDR3 DNA sequence: TGTGCCAGCAGCAACAGCAGAGGAGGACAGGGGGCCCCGAACACCGGGGAGCTGTTTTTT.

The chain couples TRBV7-9 to TRBJ1-1; 10 nucleotides agree with TRBD1. CDR1 and CDR2 (germline): SEHNR, FQNEAQ (reference sequence). V gave up 5 bases and J gave up 3 bases; unmatched junction bases: 6. The CDR3 has 15 residues. The CDR3, as DNA: TGTGCCAGCAGCCCGACAGGGGGCTTGGACACTGAAGCTTTCTTT. This codes for CASSPTGGLDTEAFF.

This sequence joins TRBV11-3 and TRBJ2-3, with D perhaps matching TRBD1 (5 bases). In germline, CDR1 is SGHNT, CDR2 YENEEA. Trimming removed 5 bases at V and 0 bases at J, with 12 bases between. The length of the CDR3 is 15 residues. The CDR3 here is CASSPGRRSTDTQYF. The CDR3 DNA sequence: TGTGCCAGCAGCCCAGGGCGCCGGAGCACAGATACGCAGTATTTT.

This chain joins TRBV18 and TRBJ1-1; D gene ambiguous. From germline, CDR1 is KGHSH and CDR2 LQKENI. The CDR3 covers 13 residues. Trimming stripped 5 bases from V and 3 bases from J, with 10 bases between. CDR3 loop: CASSAARDTEAFF. CDR3 nucleotides: TGTGCCAGCTCAGCAGCCCGGGACACTGAAGCTTTCTTT. The entire variable domain, with the rest obtained from reference TRBV18 and TRBJ1-1, is as follows: NAGVMQNPRHLVRRRGQEARLRCSPMKGHSHVYWYRQLPEEGLKFMVYLQKENIIDESGMPKERFSAEFPKEGPSILRIQQVVRGDSAAYFCASSAARDTEAFFGQGTRLTVV.

The chain recombines TRBV5-5 with TRBJ1-2, with D possibly being TRBD1 (5 bases). The germline V gene encodes CDR1 SGHKS and CDR2 YYEKEE (reference sequence). The CDR3 loop spans 15 amino acids. V was pared by 0 bases and J by 2 bases, with 11 bases between. The chain's CDR3 is CASSLVEGRNYGYTF. DNA of the CDR3: TGTGCCAGCAGCTTGGTGGAGGGACGGAACTATGGCTACACCTTC.

The genes are TRBV9 and TRBJ2-2; TRBD2 agrees at 9 bases. This CDR3 region has 15 residues. The germline V gene has CDR1 SGDLS and CDR2 YYNGEE. With 3 bases clipped from V and 2 bases from J, the junction kept 2 bases outside the gene matches. The CDR3 region has the DNA TGTGCCAGCAGCGGTAGCGGGGGTAACACCGGGGAGCTGTTTTTT. Protein: CASSGSGGNTGELFF.

The V call is TRBV5-1, the J call TRBJ1-1; the D gene is possibly TRBD1 (5 bases). The V gene lost 0 bases and the J gene lost 7 bases, with 10 bases spanning the gap. The CDR3 contains 13 residues. Germline CDR1 is SGHRS and CDR2 is YFSETQ. Written as DNA, the CDR3 is TGCGCCAGCAGCTTGGTGACAGACTTTGAAGCTTTCTTT. As protein: CASSLVTDFEAFF. The variable domain in full, completed from reference TRBV5-1 and TRBJ1-1, reads KAGVTQTPRYLIKTRGQQVTLSCSPISGHRSVSWYQQTPGQGLQFLFEYFSETQRNKGNFPGRFSGRQFSNSRSEMNVSTLELGDSALYLCASSLVTDFEAFFGQGTRLTVV.

V gene TRBV21-1 combines with J gene TRBJ1-1; the D call TRBD1 from the table was never checked on the DNA. TRBV21-1 is annotated as a pseudogene. The CDR3 length is 15 residues. The CDR3 DNA reads as TGTGCCAGCAGCAAACAAGGACAGGGGAGAACTGAAGCTTTCTTT. This codes for CASSKQGQGRTEAFF.

The chain links TRBV2 to TRBJ1-1; 7 bases match TRBD1. CDR3 length: 13 residues. Germline V gene data show CDR1 as SNHLY and CDR2 as FYNNEI. J lost 6 bases, V lost 6 bases, and 7 bases had no gene match. The CDR3, as DNA: TGTGCCAGCAGCCCGAAACAGGGGCCTGAAGCTTTCTTT. This encodes CASSPKQGPEAFF.

The V gene is TRBV21-1, the J gene TRBJ2-4; the table gives TRBD2 as D, unverified against the DNA. TRBV21-1 corresponds to a pseudogene. The CDR3 length is 18 residues. This CDR3 reads CASSFPGGGRPTKNIQYF. CDR3 DNA: TGTGCCAGCAGCTTCCCCGGAGGAGGTCGGCCCACAAAAAACATTCAGTACTTC.

The chain combines TRBV2 with TRBJ2-5; 10 positions match TRBD1. The CDR3 extends over 14 amino acids. V gave up 6 bases and J gave up 2 bases; unmatched junction bases: 3. Germline V CDR1 and CDR2: SNHLY, FYNNEI. CDR3 sequence (DNA): TGTGCCAGCAGCCGACAGGGGGCACAAGAGACCCAGTACTTC. Translating it yields CASSRQGAQETQYF.

The chain combines TRBV25-1 with TRBJ1-6, with D possibly being TRBD1 (6 bases). Germline V gene sequence: CDR1 MGHDK, CDR2 SYGVNS. V was shortened by 7 bases and J by 7 bases, with 11 bases between the two germline ends. The CDR3 totals 13 residues. CDR3 sequence (DNA): TGTGCCAGCACCAGGGGCCAGAATTCACCCCTCCACTTT. It codes for CASTRGQNSPLHF.